The 25 T cell receptor beta chains listed next were all sequenced from one sample in a study of Ad26.COV2.S vaccination and SARS-CoV-2 variants. Data came from immunoSEQ multiplex PCR; TCRdb stores just in-frame clones and leaves some out. This sample has approximately 350,000 clones; around 87% occur once, and the top ten carry 3.4%. Treatment of the sample: around 19 received Ad26.COV2.S at low or high dose, single or two shots; roughly five received placebo; per-sample allocation not given. Specimens were obtained on day 63 following the first vaccine or placebo injection. The source was peripheral blood, collected in a trial of Ad26.COV2.S vaccine versus placebo. All receptors come from a person aged 18 to 65 who received the Ad26.COV2.S COVID-19 vaccine or a placebo.

This clone was detected once. The rearrangement links TRBV7-9 to TRBJ2-7; 8 nucleotides align to TRBD2. CDR3 length: 15 amino acids. J gave up 6 bases and V 0 bases, and 7 bases lay outside the gene matches. Germline CDR1 is SEHNR and CDR2 is FQNEAQ (reference sequence). This CDR3 reads CASSLAELAGTEQYF. DNA for the CDR3: TGTGCCAGCAGCTTAGCGGAGTTAGCGGGGACCGAGCAGTACTTC.

The chain couples TRBV9 to TRBJ2-5; 7 bases fit TRBD2. CDR1 is SGDLS and CDR2 is YYNGEE in the germline V gene. V was pared by 0 bases and J by 0 bases, with 5 bases of the junction left unmatched. CDR3 length: 16 residues. The CDR3 here is CASSVGLAAYQETQYF. The CDR3 DNA sequence: TGTGCCAGCAGCGTAGGTCTAGCGGCCTACCAAGAGACCCAGTACTTC.

The rearrangement joins TRBV6-5 to TRBJ2-2; 9 positions agree with TRBD1. The CDR3 is made up of 15 amino acids. CDR1 and CDR2 (germline): MNHEY, SVGAGI. Trimming at V came to 5 bases and at J to 7 bases, leaving 8 bases not matched to a gene. The CDR3 region has the DNA TGTGCCAGCAGTATGGGACAGGGAATGGGCGGGGAGCTGTTTTTT. This sequence encodes CASSMGQGMGGELFF.

The chain carries TRBV3-1 (or the pseudogene TRBV3-2) and TRBJ2-2, with D perhaps TRBD2 (6 bases). CDR3 length equals 17 residues. V was shortened by 3 bases and J by 4 bases, with 18 bases between the two germline ends. The germline V gene encodes CDR1 LGHDT and CDR2 YNNKEL (reference sequence). The CDR3 reads CASSQEVGRGITGELFF. In nucleotides, the CDR3 is TGTGCCAGCAGCCAGGAAGTGGGGCGGGGTATCACCGGGGAGCTGTTTTTT.

This clone was seen once. The chain couples TRBV4-1 to TRBJ2-1, with 11 bases fitting TRBD2. Germline V lookup: CDR1 MGHRA, CDR2 YSYEKL. This CDR3 has 15 amino acids. Trimming removed 4 bases from V and 4 bases from J; junction bases left unmatched: 3. DNA for the CDR3: TGCGCCAGCAGCCCAGGGACTAGCGGATACAATGAGCAGTTCTTC. Its translation is CASSPGTSGYNEQFF.

The chain combines TRBV4-2 with TRBJ2-5; 8 nucleotides agree with TRBD2. The ends lost 0 bases at V and 4 bases at J; junction bases unmatched: 7. This CDR3 has 16 amino acids. Germline V gene lookup returns CDR1 LGHNA and CDR2 YNFKEQ. The CDR3 sequence is CASSQENVRGGETQYF. The DNA for the CDR3 is TGTGCCAGCAGCCAAGAAAATGTTCGGGGGGGAGAGACCCAGTACTTC.

This clone has just one count. The chain joins TRBV4-1 to TRBJ1-4; unclear D gene. Germline lookup yields CDR1 MGHRA and CDR2 YSYEKL. This CDR3 region has 16 residues. Between the trimmed V and J ends, which lost 0 bases and 8 bases, there was a span of 16 bases. Here the CDR3 reads CASSQDLGPGWEKLFF. The CDR3 bases are TGCGCCAGCAGCCAAGATCTAGGCCCGGGGTGGGAAAAACTGTTTTTT.

V usage is TRBV5-6 and J usage is TRBJ2-7; TRBD1 matches 7 bases. Germline CDR1 reads SGHDT; CDR2 reads YYEEEE. This CDR3 spans 15 amino acids. V gave up 4 bases and J gave up 6 bases; unmatched junction bases: 13. CDR3 protein: CASSLQGRMGREQYF. CDR3 nucleotide sequence: TGTGCCAGCAGCCTACAGGGGCGTATGGGCCGCGAGCAGTACTTC. Full variable domain (missing parts from reference TRBV5-6 and TRBJ2-7): DAGVTQSPTHLIKTRGQQVTLRCSPKSGHDTVSWYQQALGQGPQFIFQYYEEEERQRGNFPDRFSGHQFPNYSSELNVNALLLGDSALYLCASSLQGRMGREQYFGPGTRLTVT.

This chain uses TRBV7-9 with TRBJ1-6, with D possibly being TRBD1 (5 bases). Deletions cut 2 bases from V and 10 bases from J, with 21 bases between. The germline gives CDR1 SEHNR, CDR2 FQNEAQ (reference sequence). The CDR3 has 17 residues. CDR3 sequence: CASSLNLGRGTISPLHF. CDR3 DNA: TGTGCCAGCAGCTTAAACTTAGGTAGGGGCACAATCTCACCCCTCCACTTT. Using reference TRBV7-9 and TRBJ1-6 for the parts outside the CDR3, the full variable domain is DTGVSQNPRHKITKRGQNVTFRCDPISEHNRLYWYRQTLGQGPEFLTYFQNEAQLEKSRLLSDRFSAERPKGSFSTLEIQRTEQGDSAMYLCASSLNLGRGTISPLHFGNGTRLTVT.

The rearrangement joins TRBV4-1 to TRBJ1-2; TRBD1 might be the D (6 bases). The CDR3 runs 12 residues. Germline V gives CDR1 MGHRA, CDR2 YSYEKL. The V and J ends lost 6 bases and 8 bases respectively, with 13 bases between them. The CDR3 spells CASSPGAGGYTF. CDR3 DNA sequence: TGCGCCAGCAGTCCAGGGGCCGGGGGCTACACCTTC.

This clone was detected a few times. The genes are TRBV5-4 and TRBJ2-2, with 14 bases aligning to TRBD2. This CDR3 has 16 amino acids. V lost 4 bases to trimming and J lost 7 bases; unmatched junction nucleotides: 6. Per the germline V gene, CDR1 is SGHNT and CDR2 is YYREEE (reference sequence). The CDR3 DNA follows: TGTGCCAGCAGCGGGACTAGCGGGGGAGCGATCGGGGAGCTGTTTTTT. It codes for CASSGTSGGAIGELFF.

The chain is built from TRBV6-5 and TRBJ2-1; TRBD1 or TRBD2 may be the D gene (5 bases each). The germline V gene encodes CDR1 MNHEY and CDR2 SVGAGI. The germline V and J ends were trimmed by 7 bases and 10 bases, with 17 bases remaining between them. The CDR3 covers 13 residues. The CDR3 region is CASTQTGTPEQFF. In DNA, the CDR3 is TGTGCCAGCACCCAAACCGGGACGCCGGAGCAGTTCTTC.

This sequence joins TRBV11-1 and TRBJ1-2; 7 bases are a match to TRBD1. The germline V gene encodes CDR1 SGHAT and CDR2 FQDESV (reference sequence). The V gene end was trimmed by 0 bases and the J gene end by 8 bases; junction bases not matched to a gene: 12. There are 16 residues in the CDR3. In DNA, the CDR3 is TGTGCCAGCAGCTTAGCCCCTGGACAGGCCCCGGGAGGCTACACCTTC. Its translation is CASSLAPGQAPGGYTF.

The rearrangement joins TRBV11-2 to TRBJ1-2, with D maybe TRBD1 (5 bases). The CDR3 loop spans 15 amino acids. Germline V gene lookup returns CDR1 SGHAT and CDR2 FQNNGV. The V end lost 3 bases, the J end lost 0 bases, and 11 bases lay between the germline ends. The CDR3 DNA sequence: TGTGCCAGCAGCTTCGGGGGGATAGCTAACTATGGCTACACCTTC. Translating it yields CASSFGGIANYGYTF.

The V and J genes are TRBV27 and TRBJ2-3; D possibly uses TRBD1 or TRBD2 (5 bases each). V was pared by 3 bases and J by 1 base, with 11 bases between. CDR3 length: 15 amino acids. Looked up from germline, CDR1 is MNHEY and CDR2 is SMNVEV (reference sequence). This CDR3 is CASSFGGGRTDTQYF. CDR3 sequence (DNA): TGTGCCAGCAGTTTTGGGGGTGGTCGCACAGATACGCAGTATTTT.

In DNA form, the CDR3 reads TGTGCCAGTAGTATAGGATCTGGGGCTGGCTCACCCCTCCACTTT. Protein product: CASSIGSGAGSPLHF. J is TRBJ1-6 and V is TRBV19; possible D gene TRBD1, 5 bases. Germline CDR1 LNHDA, CDR2 SQIVND (reference sequence). V lost 1 base and J 10 bases, leaving 14 bases between the germline ends. The CDR3 length is 15 residues.

DNA for the CDR3: TGCGCCAGCAGCCAAGCACAGGGCGGTAGCACTGAAGCTTTCTTT. It specifies CASSQAQGGSTEAFF. The rearrangement joins TRBV4-1 to TRBJ1-1, with D perhaps matching TRBD1 (6 bases). Trimming removed 1 base at V and 4 bases at J, with 13 bases between. The CDR3 extends over 15 amino acids. Germline V gives CDR1 MGHRA, CDR2 YSYEKL.

The rearrangement uses TRBV7-9 and TRBJ1-1; D remains ambiguous. Germline V gene data show CDR1 as SEHNR and CDR2 as FQNEAQ (reference sequence). The ends were cut back, 6 bases at V and 4 bases at J, with 12 bases in the middle. CDR3 length: 13 residues. CDR3 DNA: TGTGCCAGCAGTCCACAGTGGGGCACTGAAGCTTTCTTT. Encoded protein: CASSPQWGTEAFF.

The chain employs TRBV4-1 and TRBJ1-6; D is perhaps TRBD1 (5 bases). Deletions cut 5 bases from V and 4 bases from J, with 15 bases between. This CDR3 has 16 residues. Germline lookup yields CDR1 MGHRA and CDR2 YSYEKL. Written as DNA, the CDR3 is TGCGCCAGCAGCTCCCCTGGGGGGTCTTATAATTCACCCCTCCACTTT. Amino acid sequence: CASSSPGGSYNSPLHF.

The rearrangement links TRBV11-2 to TRBJ2-5; possibly TRBD2 for D (5 bases). Trimming cost V 5 bases and J 2 bases, with 18 bases left between them. Germline CDR1 and CDR2: SGHAT and FQNNGV. The CDR3 sequence is 16 residues long. The CDR3 DNA sequence: TGTGCCAGCAGCCCAGGACGGCTAGCAATACAAGAGACCCAGTACTTC. It translates to CASSPGRLAIQETQYF.

This chain joins TRBV5-8 and TRBJ2-4, with TRBD1 matching over 7 bases. With V trimmed by 4 bases and J by 3 bases, 7 bases remained unmatched. Germline CDR1 reads SGHTS; CDR2 reads YDEGEE. The length of the CDR3 is 15 residues. The DNA of the CDR3 is TGTGCCAGCAGCCTCCGGACAGGACACAAAAACATTCAGTACTTC. It codes for CASSLRTGHKNIQYF. Filled out from reference TRBV5-8 and TRBJ2-4, the complete variable domain reads EAGVTQSPTHLIKTRGQQATLRCSPISGHTSVYWYQQALGLGLQFLLWYDEGEERNRGNFPPRFSGRQFPNYSSELNVNALELEDSALYLCASSLRTGHKNIQYFGAGTRLSVL.

The rearrangement uses TRBV5-1 and TRBJ2-7; 7 bases are shared with TRBD1. Looked up from germline, CDR1 is SGHRS and CDR2 is YFSETQ. This CDR3 spans 14 amino acids. The J segment lost 3 bases and the V segment lost 3 bases, leaving 6 bases of the junction unmatched. The CDR3 protein is CASSSRTGVYEQYF. CDR3 DNA sequence: TGCGCCAGCAGCTCACGGACAGGTGTCTACGAGCAGTACTTC.

The CDR3 sequence: CASSQTSLNEQYF. As DNA, the CDR3 is TGTGCCAGCAGCCAGACTAGTCTCAACGAGCAGTACTTC. V gene TRBV11-2 combines with J gene TRBJ2-7, with a tentative D call TRBD2 (6 bases). The CDR3 is 13 residues long. CDR1 and CDR2 from the germline V gene are SGHAT and FQNNGV. The V gene lost 5 bases and the J gene lost 5 bases, with 13 bases spanning the gap. The full variable domain, with the rest looked up from reference TRBV11-2 and TRBJ2-7, is EAGVAQSPRYKIIEKRQSVAFWCNPISGHATLYWYQQILGQGPKLLIQFQNNGVVDDSQLPKDRFSAERLKGVDSTLKIQPAKLEDSAVYLCASSQTSLNEQYFGPGTRLTVT.

The chain combines TRBV5-6 with TRBJ2-2; D not certain. The CDR3 loop spans 15 amino acids. Trimming took 5 bases from V and 2 from J, leaving 13 bases between them. The germline V gene has CDR1 SGHDT and CDR2 YYEEEE. CDR3 in DNA: TGTGCCAGCAGTTTTTCGGGCCTTAACACCGGGGAGCTGTTTTTT. Amino acid sequence: CASSFSGLNTGELFF.

The DNA for the CDR3 is TGTGCCACCAGCGGGGGGGAGAATGAGCAGTTCTTC. Translating it yields CATSGGENEQFF. V usage is TRBV24-1 and J usage is TRBJ2-1; 8 bases match TRBD2. V dropped 7 bases and J dropped 7; count of bases not matched to a gene: 2. CDR3 size: 12 residues. Germline V gives CDR1 KGHDR, CDR2 SFDVKD.